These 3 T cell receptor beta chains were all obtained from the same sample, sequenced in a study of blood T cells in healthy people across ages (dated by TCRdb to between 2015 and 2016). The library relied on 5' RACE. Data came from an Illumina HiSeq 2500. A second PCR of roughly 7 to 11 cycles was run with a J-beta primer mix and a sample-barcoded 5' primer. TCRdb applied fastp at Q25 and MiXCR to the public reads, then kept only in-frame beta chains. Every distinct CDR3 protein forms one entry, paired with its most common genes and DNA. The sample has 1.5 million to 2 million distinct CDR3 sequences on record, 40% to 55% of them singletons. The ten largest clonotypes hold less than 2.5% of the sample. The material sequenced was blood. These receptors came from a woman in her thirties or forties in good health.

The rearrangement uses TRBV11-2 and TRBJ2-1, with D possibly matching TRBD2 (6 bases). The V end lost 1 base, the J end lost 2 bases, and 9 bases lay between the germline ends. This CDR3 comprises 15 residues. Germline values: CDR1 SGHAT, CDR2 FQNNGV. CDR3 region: CASSLGGDAYNEQFF. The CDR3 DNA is TGTGCCAGCAGCTTAGGCGGGGACGCCTACAATGAGCAGTTCTTC.

CDR3 DNA: TGTGCCAGCAGTTATGGGGGAGGATATGCGAATGGCTACACCTTC. This encodes CASSYGGGYANGYTF. V and J are TRBV6-2 or TRBV6-3 and TRBJ1-2; possible D gene TRBD1, 5 bases. The germline V gene has CDR1 MNHEY and CDR2 SVGEGT. CDR3 size: 15 residues. Deletions cut 3 bases from V and 6 bases from J, with 17 bases between.

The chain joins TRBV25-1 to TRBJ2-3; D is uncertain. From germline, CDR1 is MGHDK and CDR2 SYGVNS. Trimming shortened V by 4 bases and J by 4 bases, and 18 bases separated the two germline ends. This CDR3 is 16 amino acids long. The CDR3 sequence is CASSASLGVGPDTQYF. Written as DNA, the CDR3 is TGTGCCAGCAGTGCATCACTCGGCGTGGGCCCAGATACGCAGTATTTT.